This T cell receptor beta chain was obtained from a study of blood T cell repertoires in COVID-19 (dated by TCRdb to the early 2020s). Turning to the overall study: Collaborator samples came from the United States, Italy and Spain and covered acute and convalescent phases of COVID-19. The prospective study material was composed of cDNA or gDNA derived from T cells, B-cell-depleted T cells, or PBMCs. Subjects who had been exposed to COVID-19, were actively infected with it, or had recovered from it provided the deeply sampled blood TCRbeta repertoires that made up the dataset. The repertoires were released in a freely available public database intended as a resource for research on the immune response to SARS-CoV-2. Samples came from the ongoing ImmuneRACE study (first 160 participants) plus 1,254 subjects from 6 global collaborators. Nearly every sample came with metadata listing a de-identified subject ID, COVID-19 status, age in years and sex. Where available, HLA class I and class II types were taken from metadata supplied by the sample provider and were not determined by assay-based typing. What the work shows at the level of the full study, not this receptor alone: The quantity of clinical and demographic metadata differed by source and by participant and was supplied without curation.

TCRbeta CDR3 regions were amplified from genomic DNA by means of the immunoSEQ Assay, a bias-controlled multiplex PCR. As for the original processing: Within the assay, amplification of reference gene primers was used to estimate how many nucleated cells each sample contained. To quantify the absolute abundance of each unique TCRbeta CDR3 rearrangement, sequence reads were collapsed and filtered. For each sample, productive Simpson clonality was calculated as the square root of Simpson's diversity index across productive rearrangements. TCRdb mirrors the immuneACCESS table, restricted to in-frame sequences. Some clones are absent from its copies; in checked studies, under half trace to an unresolved V gene, and the reason for the others is unknown. That table supplies the V and J calls and clone size; D and trimming were determined from the DNA. This sample gives over 110,000 clones in total; 80% of them show up just once. About 3.5% of the sample comes from the top ten.

Sequences SGHAT (CDR1) and FQNNGV (CDR2) are obtained from the germline V gene. From cysteine to phenylalanine, the CDR3 is 14 amino acids long. The retained sequence is limited to the CDR3, 42 bases, with the frame set at the first base. V loses 5 bases, J loses 2 bases, and the germline ends lie 12 bases apart. A second Seattle source provided samples from volunteer blood donors who had recovered from COVID-19. Whole blood was collected in K2EDTA tubes by collaborating institutions according to the institutions' own protocols. For TCRbeta analysis, collaborator samples were shipped as frozen whole blood, as isolated PBMCs, or as DNA extracted from either sample type. The count of this clone is one. This clone's antigen is unknown. No base quality information exists; no much larger clone differs at one position.

The chain uses TRBV11-2 and TRBJ1-1, and possibly TRBD1, on 6 matching bases. Sequencing input: peripheral blood. The clonotype originates from a man in his 70s who had recovered from COVID-19. The CDR3 protein sequence reads: CASSAGTRNTEAFF. The DNA sequence is as follows: TGTGCCAGCAGCGCCGGGACAAGAAACACTGAAGCTTTCTTT.